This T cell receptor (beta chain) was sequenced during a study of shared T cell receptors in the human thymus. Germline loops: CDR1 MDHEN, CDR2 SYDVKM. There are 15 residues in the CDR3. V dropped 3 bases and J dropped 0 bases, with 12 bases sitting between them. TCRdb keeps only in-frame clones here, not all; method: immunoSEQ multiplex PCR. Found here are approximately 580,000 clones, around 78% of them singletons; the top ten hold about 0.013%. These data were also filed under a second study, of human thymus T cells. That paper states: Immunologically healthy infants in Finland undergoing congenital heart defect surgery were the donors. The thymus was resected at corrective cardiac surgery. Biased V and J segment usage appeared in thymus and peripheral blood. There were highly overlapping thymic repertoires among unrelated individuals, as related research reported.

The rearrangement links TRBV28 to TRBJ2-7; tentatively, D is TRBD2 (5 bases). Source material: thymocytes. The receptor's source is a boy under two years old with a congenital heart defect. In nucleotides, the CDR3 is TGTGCCAGCAGTTTTTCGGAGGAGAGCTCCTACGAGCAGTACTTC. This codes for CASSFSEESSYEQYF.